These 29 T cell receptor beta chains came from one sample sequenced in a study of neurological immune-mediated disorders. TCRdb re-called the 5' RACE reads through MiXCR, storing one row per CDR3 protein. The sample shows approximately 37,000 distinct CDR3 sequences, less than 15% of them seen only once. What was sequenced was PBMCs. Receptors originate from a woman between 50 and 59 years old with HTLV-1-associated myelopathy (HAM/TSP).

CDR3 amino acids: CASSKQTGVFYEQYF. The CDR3 DNA sequence: TGTGCCAGCAGTAAACAGACAGGGGTCTTTTACGAGCAGTACTTC. The chain couples TRBV6-5 to TRBJ2-7, with 8 bases identical to TRBD1. V was clipped by 5 bases and J by 4 bases; unmatched bases: 10. The CDR3 is 15 amino acids. In germline, CDR1 is MNHEY, CDR2 SVGAGI.

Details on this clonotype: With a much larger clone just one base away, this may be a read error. The DNA for the CDR3 is TGTGCCAGCAGCATACAGTATAACACTGAAGCTTTCTTT. Its translation: CASSIQYNTEAFF. The chain carries TRBV11-2 and TRBJ1-1; D is uncertain. V was cut by 5 bases and J by 2 bases, with 9 bases left in between. Germline V gene sequence: CDR1 SGHAT, CDR2 FQNNGV. CDR3 length: 13 residues. The variable domain in full, completed from reference TRBV11-2 and TRBJ1-1, reads EAGVAQSPRYKIIEKRQSVAFWCNPISGHATLYWYQQILGQGPKLLIQFQNNGVVDDSQLPKDRFSAERLKGVDSTLKIQPAKLEDSAVYLCASSIQYNTEAFFGQGTRLTVV.

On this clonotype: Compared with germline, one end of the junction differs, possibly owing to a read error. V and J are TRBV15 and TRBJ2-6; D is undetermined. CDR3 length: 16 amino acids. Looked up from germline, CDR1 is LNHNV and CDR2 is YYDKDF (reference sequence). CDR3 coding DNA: TGTGCTACCAGCAGAGATAGGGCTTCTGGGGCCAACGTCCTGACTTTC. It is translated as CATSRDRASGANVLTF.

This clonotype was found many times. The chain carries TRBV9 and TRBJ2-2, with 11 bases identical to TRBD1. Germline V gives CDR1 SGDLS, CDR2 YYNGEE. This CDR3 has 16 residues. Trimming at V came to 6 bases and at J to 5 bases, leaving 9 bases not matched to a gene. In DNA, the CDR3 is TGTGCCAGCAAGGGAGGAGGGACAGGGGGAACCGGGGAGCTGTTTTTT. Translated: CASKGGGTGGTGELFF.

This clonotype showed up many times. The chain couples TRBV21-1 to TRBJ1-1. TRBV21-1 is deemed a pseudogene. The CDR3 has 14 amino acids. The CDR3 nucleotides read TGTGCCAGCAGGAGGACGGTTATGAACACTGAAGCTTTCTTT. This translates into CASRRTVMNTEAFF.

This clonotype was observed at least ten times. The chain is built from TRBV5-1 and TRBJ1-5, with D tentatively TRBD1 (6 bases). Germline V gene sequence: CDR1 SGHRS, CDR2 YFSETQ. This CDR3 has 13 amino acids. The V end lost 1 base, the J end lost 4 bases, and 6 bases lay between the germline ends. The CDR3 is CASSLTGNQPQHF. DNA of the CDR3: TGCGCCAGCAGCTTGACAGGGAATCAGCCCCAGCATTTT.

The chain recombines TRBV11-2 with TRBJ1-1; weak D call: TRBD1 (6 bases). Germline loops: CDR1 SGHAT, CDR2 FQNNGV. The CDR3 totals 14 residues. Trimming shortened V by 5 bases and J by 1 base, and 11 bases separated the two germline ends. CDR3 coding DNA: TGTGCCAGCAGCCCCGGACAGTGGAACACTGAAGCTTTCTTT. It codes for CASSPGQWNTEAFF.

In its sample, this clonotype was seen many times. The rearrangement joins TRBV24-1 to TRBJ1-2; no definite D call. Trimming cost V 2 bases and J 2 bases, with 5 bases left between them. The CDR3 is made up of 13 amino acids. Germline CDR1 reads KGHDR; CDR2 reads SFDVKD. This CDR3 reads CATSDSWNYGYTF. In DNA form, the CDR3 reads TGTGCCACCAGTGATTCGTGGAACTATGGCTACACCTTC.

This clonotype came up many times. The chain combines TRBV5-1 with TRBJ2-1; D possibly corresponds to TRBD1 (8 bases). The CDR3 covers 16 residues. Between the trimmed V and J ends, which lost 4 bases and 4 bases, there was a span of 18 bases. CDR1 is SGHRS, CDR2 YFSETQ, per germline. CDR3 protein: CASSDPNRGGYNEQFF. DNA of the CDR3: TGCGCCAGCAGCGACCCGAACAGGGGGGGGTACAATGAGCAGTTCTTC.

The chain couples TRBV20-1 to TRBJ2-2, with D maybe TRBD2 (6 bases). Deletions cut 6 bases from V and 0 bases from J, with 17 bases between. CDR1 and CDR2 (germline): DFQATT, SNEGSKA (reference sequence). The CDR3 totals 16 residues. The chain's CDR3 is CSATGTLLANTGELFF. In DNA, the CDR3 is TGCAGTGCAACCGGGACTCTCCTCGCGAACACCGGGGAGCTGTTTTTT.

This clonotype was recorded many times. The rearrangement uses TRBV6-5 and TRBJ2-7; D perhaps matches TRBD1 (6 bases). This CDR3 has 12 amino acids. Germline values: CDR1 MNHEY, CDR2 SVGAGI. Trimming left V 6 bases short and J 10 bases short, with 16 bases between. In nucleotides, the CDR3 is TGTGCCAGCAGGTCCCCGACAGGCGTACAGTACTTC. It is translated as CASRSPTGVQYF.

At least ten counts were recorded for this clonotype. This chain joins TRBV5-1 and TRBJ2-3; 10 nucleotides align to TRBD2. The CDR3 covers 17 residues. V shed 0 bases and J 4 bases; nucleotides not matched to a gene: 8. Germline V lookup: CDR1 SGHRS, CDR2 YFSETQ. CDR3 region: CASSLGSGGATPDTQYF. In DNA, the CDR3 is TGCGCCAGCAGCTTGGGGAGCGGGGGGGCTACGCCAGATACGCAGTATTTT.

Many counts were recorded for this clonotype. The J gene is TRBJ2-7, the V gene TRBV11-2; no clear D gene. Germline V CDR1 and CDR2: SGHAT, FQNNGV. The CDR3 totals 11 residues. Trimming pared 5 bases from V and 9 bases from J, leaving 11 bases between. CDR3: CASSQGPGQYV. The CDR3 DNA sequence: TGTGCCAGCAGCCAAGGGCCGGGGCAGTACGTC.

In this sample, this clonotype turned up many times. In nucleotides, the CDR3 is TGTGCCAGCACTCCAGGGTGGGAGAATGAAAAACTGTTTTTT. This codes for CASTPGWENEKLFF. The gene calls are TRBV6-6 and TRBJ1-4; TRBD1 is a possible D gene (5 bases). The germline V gene encodes CDR1 MNHNY and CDR2 SVGAGI (reference sequence). This CDR3 contains 14 residues. V lost 7 bases and J lost 5, with 14 bases in between.

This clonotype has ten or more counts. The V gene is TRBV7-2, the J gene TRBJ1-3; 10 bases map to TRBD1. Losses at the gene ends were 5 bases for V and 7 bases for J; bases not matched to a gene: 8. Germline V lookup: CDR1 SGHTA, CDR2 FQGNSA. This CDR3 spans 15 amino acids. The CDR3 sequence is CASSATGGRANTIYF. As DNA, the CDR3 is TGTGCCAGCAGCGCGACAGGGGGCAGAGCGAACACCATATATTTT.

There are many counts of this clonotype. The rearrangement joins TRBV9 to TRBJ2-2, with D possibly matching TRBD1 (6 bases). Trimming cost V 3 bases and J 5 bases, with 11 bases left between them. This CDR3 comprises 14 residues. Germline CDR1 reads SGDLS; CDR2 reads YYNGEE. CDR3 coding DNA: TGTGCCAGCAGCGATCGGACAGATACCGGGGAGCTGTTTTTT. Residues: CASSDRTDTGELFF.

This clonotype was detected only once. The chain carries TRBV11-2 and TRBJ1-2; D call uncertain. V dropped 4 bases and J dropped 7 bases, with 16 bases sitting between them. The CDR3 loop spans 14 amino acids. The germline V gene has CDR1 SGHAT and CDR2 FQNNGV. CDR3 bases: TGTGCCAGCAGCTCCCCAGGAAGGGTGGGTGGCTACACCTTC. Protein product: CASSSPGRVGGYTF.

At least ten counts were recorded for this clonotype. The CDR3: CASSSQGGKNIQYF. Here the CDR3 DNA reads TGTGCCAGCAGCTCACAGGGTGGCAAAAACATTCAGTACTTC. The V call is TRBV7-8, the J call TRBJ2-4; TRBD1 is a possible D gene (6 bases). Germline V gene lookup returns CDR1 SGHVS and CDR2 FQNEAQ. The CDR3 has 14 amino acids. V lost 4 bases to trimming and J lost 3 bases, with 10 bases between them.

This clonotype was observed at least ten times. The CDR3 loop reads CASSVAGESSGNTIYF. The CDR3 region has the DNA TGTGCCAGCAGCGTAGCGGGAGAAAGCTCTGGAAACACCATATATTTT. J is TRBJ1-3 and V is TRBV9; no firm D call. CDR3 length equals 16 residues. CDR1 and CDR2 (germline): SGDLS, YYNGEE. With 0 bases removed from V and 0 bases from J, the gap between germline ends came to 10 bases.

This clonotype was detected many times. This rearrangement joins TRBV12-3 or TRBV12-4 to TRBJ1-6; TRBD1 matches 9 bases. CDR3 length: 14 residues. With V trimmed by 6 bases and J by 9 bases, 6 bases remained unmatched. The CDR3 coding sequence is TGTGCCAGCAGCCCCACAGGGGGCCGTTCACCCCTCCACTTT. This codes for CASSPTGGRSPLHF.

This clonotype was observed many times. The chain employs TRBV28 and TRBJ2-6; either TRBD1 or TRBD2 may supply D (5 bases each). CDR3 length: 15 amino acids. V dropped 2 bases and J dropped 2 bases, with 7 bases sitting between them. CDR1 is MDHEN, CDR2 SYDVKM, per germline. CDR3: CASSLQGPGANVLTF. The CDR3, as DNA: TGTGCCAGCAGTTTACAGGGACCTGGGGCCAACGTCCTGACTTTC.

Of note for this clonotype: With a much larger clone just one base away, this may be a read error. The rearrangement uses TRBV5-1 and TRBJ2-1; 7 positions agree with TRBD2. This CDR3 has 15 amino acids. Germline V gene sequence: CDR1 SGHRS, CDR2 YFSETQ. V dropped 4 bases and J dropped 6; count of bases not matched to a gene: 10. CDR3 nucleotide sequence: TGCGCCAGCAGCCCGGCGGGGGAGGCCTGCAATGAGCAGTTCTTC. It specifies CASSPAGEACNEQFF.

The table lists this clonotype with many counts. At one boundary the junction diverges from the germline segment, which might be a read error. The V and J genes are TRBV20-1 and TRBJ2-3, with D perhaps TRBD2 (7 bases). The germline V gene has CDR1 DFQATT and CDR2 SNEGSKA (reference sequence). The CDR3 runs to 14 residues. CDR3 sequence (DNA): TGCAGTGCGAGAGTCGGGGGGCCGTCGGATACGCAGTATTTT. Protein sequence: CSARVGGPSDTQYF.

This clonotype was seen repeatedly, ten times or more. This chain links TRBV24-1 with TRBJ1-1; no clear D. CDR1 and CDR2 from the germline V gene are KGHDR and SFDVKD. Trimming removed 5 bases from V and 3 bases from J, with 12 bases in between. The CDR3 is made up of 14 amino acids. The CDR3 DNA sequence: TGTGCCACCAGTGCTAGTCCCGGCGACACTGAAGCTTTCTTT. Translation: CATSASPGDTEAFF.

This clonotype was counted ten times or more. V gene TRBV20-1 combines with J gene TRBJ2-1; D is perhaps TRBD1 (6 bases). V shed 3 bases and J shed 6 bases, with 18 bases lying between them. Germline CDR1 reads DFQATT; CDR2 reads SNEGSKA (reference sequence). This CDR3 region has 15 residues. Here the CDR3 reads CSASSGQVVRNEQFF. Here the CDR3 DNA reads TGCAGTGCTAGCTCGGGACAAGTTGTGCGCAATGAGCAGTTCTTC.

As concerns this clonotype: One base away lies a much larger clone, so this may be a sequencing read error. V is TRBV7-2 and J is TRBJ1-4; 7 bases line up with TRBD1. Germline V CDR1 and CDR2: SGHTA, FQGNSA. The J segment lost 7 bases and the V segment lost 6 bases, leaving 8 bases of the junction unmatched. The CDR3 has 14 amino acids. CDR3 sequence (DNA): TGTGCCAGCAGTCGGGTAGGGGGCGGTGAAAAACTGTTTTTT. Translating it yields CASSRVGGGEKLFF.

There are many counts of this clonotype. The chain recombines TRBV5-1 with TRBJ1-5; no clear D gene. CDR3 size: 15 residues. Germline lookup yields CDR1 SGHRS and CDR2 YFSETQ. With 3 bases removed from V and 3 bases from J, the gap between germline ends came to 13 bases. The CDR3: CASSSTTGNNQPQHF. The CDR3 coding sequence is TGCGCCAGCAGCTCCACTACTGGAAACAATCAGCCCCAGCATTTT.

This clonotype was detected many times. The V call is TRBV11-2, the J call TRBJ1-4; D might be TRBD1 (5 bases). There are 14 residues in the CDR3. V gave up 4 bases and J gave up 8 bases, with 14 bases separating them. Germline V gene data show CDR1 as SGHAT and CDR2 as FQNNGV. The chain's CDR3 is CASSWGRDGEKLFF. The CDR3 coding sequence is TGTGCCAGCAGCTGGGGCAGGGACGGAGAAAAACTGTTTTTT.

DNA of the CDR3: TGTGCCAGCAGCTTTCTACCCCTCGGGCTAGCGGGGGAGTCGGGGGCCAACGTCCTGACTTTC. It yields the protein CASSFLPLGLAGESGANVLTF. This chain uses TRBV7-2 with TRBJ2-6; TRBD2 aligns across 10 bases. The CDR3 spans 21 residues. Germline V gene sequence: CDR1 SGHTA, CDR2 FQGNSA. With V trimmed by 3 bases and J by 4 bases, 18 bases remained unmatched. Combining the CDR3 with reference TRBV7-2 and TRBJ2-6 gives the whole variable domain GAGVSQSPSNKVTEKGKDVELRCDPISGHTALYWYRQSLGQGLEFLIYFQGNSAPDKSGLPSDRFSAERTGGSVSTLTIQRTQQEDSAVYLCASSFLPLGLAGESGANVLTFGAGSRLTVL.